Presented here are 16 T cell receptor beta chains from one specimen sequenced in a study of blood T cell repertoires in COVID-19 (TCRdb year 2020). Library preparation used the immunoSEQ multiplex PCR assay. TCRdb limited this immuneACCESS table to in-frame rearrangements with V and J called. A share of clones is missing; checked studies link under half to unresolved V genes, and the rest is unexplained. The sample has approximately 270,000 clones on record, 85% to 90% of them singletons. The top ten hold about 4% of the sample. The sample taken for sequencing was PBMCs or T cells enriched from blood (not recorded which). The receptors were sampled from a woman aged 30 to 39 with acute COVID-19.

The CDR3 coding sequence is TGTGCCAGCAGGTACTATACTGCCTACGAGCAGTACTTC. This encodes CASRYYTAYEQYF. The chain couples TRBV2 to TRBJ2-7; no firm D call. V was cut by 6 bases and J by 2 bases, with 11 bases left in between. Germline assignment: CDR1 SNHLY and CDR2 FYNNEI. The CDR3 spans 13 residues.

This chain connects TRBV3-1 (or the pseudogene TRBV3-2) to TRBJ2-7; 8 bases line up with TRBD1. V dropped 1 base and J dropped 5; count of bases not matched to a gene: 7. Germline CDR1 is LGHDT and CDR2 is YNNKEL (reference sequence). The CDR3 has 15 amino acids. The CDR3 region has the DNA TGTGCCAGCAGCCAAGTTTACAGGGGGGACCACGAGCAGTACTTC. It yields the protein CASSQVYRGDHEQYF.

The chain links TRBV10-3 to TRBJ2-3, with D uncertain. CDR1 ENHRY and CDR2 SYGVKD come from the germline V gene. The ends were cut back, 0 bases at V and 0 bases at J, with 13 bases in the middle. CDR3 size: 17 residues. CDR3 loop: CAISESTEYVSTDTQYF. CDR3 DNA: TGTGCCATCAGTGAGTCTACAGAATATGTCAGCACAGATACGCAGTATTTT.

The V call is TRBV24-1, the J call TRBJ2-5; no firm D call. Trimming left V 9 bases short and J 2 bases short, with 6 bases between. CDR1 is KGHDR and CDR2 is SFDVKD in the germline V gene. The CDR3 is 11 amino acids. CDR3 DNA: TGTGCCACCTCGCGGCAAGAGACCCAGTACTTC. The encoded protein is CATSRQETQYF.

The rearrangement links TRBV7-2 to TRBJ1-2; D gene uncertain. Trimming removed 8 bases at V and 3 bases at J, with 10 bases between. CDR1 SGHTA and CDR2 FQGNSA come from the germline V gene. The CDR3 spans 12 residues. CDR3 in DNA: TGTGCCAGCTCAGCGTGGGACTATGGCTACACCTTC. It is translated as CASSAWDYGYTF.

The V gene is TRBV4-1, the J gene TRBJ2-1, with 9 nucleotides matching TRBD1. Per germline, CDR1 MGHRA and CDR2 YSYEKL. The V and J ends lost 2 bases and 4 bases, in that order; junction bases with no gene match: 6. The CDR3 runs to 16 residues. CDR3 region: CASSQTGTGTYNEQFF. The CDR3 DNA sequence: TGCGCCAGCAGCCAAACCGGGACAGGGACATACAATGAGCAGTTCTTC.

By share, this clone counts as medium-sized. CDR3 bases: TGTGCCAGCAGCCCCCAGAGCCGACTAGCGGGAGTGCACGAGCAGTACTTC. This codes for CASSPQSRLAGVHEQYF. The chain couples TRBV9 to TRBJ2-7; 12 bases agree with TRBD2. The CDR3 totals 17 residues. Trimming at V came to 4 bases and at J to 5 bases, leaving 13 bases not matched to a gene. The germline gives CDR1 SGDLS, CDR2 YYNGEE.

The chain uses TRBV5-6 and TRBJ2-1, with 8 positions matching TRBD2. CDR1 and CDR2 from the germline V gene are SGHDT and YYEEEE. J lost 2 bases, V lost 0 bases, and 4 bases had no gene match. The CDR3 covers 16 residues. Here the CDR3 reads CASSLALLAAYNEQFF. DNA of the CDR3: TGTGCCAGCAGCTTGGCCCTACTAGCGGCCTACAATGAGCAGTTCTTC.

This clone was counted a single time. The V gene is TRBV27, the J gene TRBJ2-1; 13 nucleotides agree with TRBD2. In germline, CDR1 is MNHEY, CDR2 SMNVEV (reference sequence). This CDR3 is 16 amino acids long. Losses at the gene ends were 5 bases for V and 9 bases for J; bases not matched to a gene: 10. The CDR3 region has the DNA TGTGCCAGCAGTCCCTCGGGGACTAGCGGGAAGGGTGAGCAGTTCTTC. Translated: CASSPSGTSGKGEQFF.

V gene TRBV21-1 combines with J gene TRBJ2-5; TRBD2 is the table's D call and was not checked against the DNA. TRBV21-1 is a recognized pseudogene. This CDR3 has 14 amino acids. CDR3 protein: CASSNGESQETQYF. The CDR3 nucleotides are TGTGCCAGCAGCAACGGGGAATCCCAAGAGACCCAGTACTTC.

This chain joins TRBV28 and TRBJ1-1; TRBD1 aligns across 7 bases. V shed 5 bases, J shed 4 bases, and the junction held 7 bases outside the gene matches. Germline-derived CDR1 and CDR2 are MDHEN and SYDVKM. This CDR3 spans 14 amino acids. CDR3 nucleotide sequence: TGTGCCAGCAGTCCCGGGGCAGGGGGCACTGAAGCTTTCTTT. Translation: CASSPGAGGTEAFF.

This clone was counted only a few times. The rearrangement uses TRBV5-1 and TRBJ1-2, with 9 bases identical to TRBD1. The CDR3 has 14 amino acids. Trimming removed 4 bases from V and 8 bases from J; junction bases left unmatched: 9. The germline CDR1 and CDR2 sequences are SGHRS and YFSETQ. CDR3 nucleotides: TGCGCCAGCAGCACGGACAGGGGTTTAGAGGGCTACACCTTC. Translated: CASSTDRGLEGYTF.

The chain has TRBV7-3 and TRBJ2-1; possible D gene TRBD2, 5 bases. The CDR3 has 14 amino acids. The V end lost 4 bases, the J end lost 1 base, and 8 bases lay between the germline ends. CDR1 SGHTA and CDR2 FQGTGA come from the germline V gene. In DNA, the CDR3 is TGTGCCAGCAGCTATCGGGGTTCCTACAATGAGCAGTTCTTC. This encodes CASSYRGSYNEQFF.

A single count supports this clone. This chain connects TRBV24-1 to TRBJ1-4, with D unclear. CDR1 is KGHDR, CDR2 SFDVKD, per germline. V was trimmed by 5 bases and J by 8 bases, leaving 17 bases between them. CDR3 length: 15 residues. The CDR3 DNA reads as TGTGCCACCAGTGTCGTCCAGTCCGCGGGAGAAAAACTGTTTTTT. Protein sequence: CATSVVQSAGEKLFF.

A single count supports this clone. V usage is TRBV28 and J usage is TRBJ2-5; 10 nucleotides line up with TRBD2. Losses at the gene ends were 6 bases for V and 1 base for J; bases not matched to a gene: 5. The CDR3 loop spans 15 amino acids. CDR1 is MDHEN, CDR2 SYDVKM, per germline. CDR3 DNA: TGTGCCAGCAGCCTAGGGACTAGCGCCCAAGAGACCCAGTACTTC. This gives the protein CASSLGTSAQETQYF.

The CDR3 here is CASSQDHGGRNTGELFF. CDR3 nucleotides: TGCGCCAGCAGCCAAGATCACGGCGGGAGGAACACCGGGGAGCTGTTTTTT. The chain employs TRBV4-3 and TRBJ2-2; TRBD2 aligns across 7 bases. The CDR3 is 17 residues long. Trimming at V came to 0 bases and at J to 1 base, leaving 5 bases not matched to a gene. The germline V gene encodes CDR1 LGHNA and CDR2 YSLEER.